The 24 T cell receptor beta chains listed next were all sequenced from one sample in a study of T cells in Graves' hyperthyroidism and ophthalmopathy. TCR beta CDR3 regions were amplified from RNA transcripts. Initially, a first-round RT-PCR of the TCR CDR3 employed the HTBI primer set. TCRdb ran MiXCR on the multiplex PCR reads and lists one entry per CDR3 protein. The table lists approximately 640,000 distinct CDR3 sequences, roughly a sixth of them singletons. What was sequenced was blood. These receptors were taken from a man between 50 and 59 years old with Graves' hyperthyroidism.

The sample holds a few counts of this clonotype. This chain joins TRBV25-1 and TRBJ2-4; D is unclear. Germline CDR1 and CDR2: MGHDK and SYGVNS. CDR3 length: 13 residues. Trimming cost V 3 bases and J 6 bases, with 9 bases left between them. For the CDR3, the DNA is TGTGCCAGCAGTGATCTGGCAGGAAACATTCAGTACTTC. Translation gives CASSDLAGNIQYF.

This clonotype was counted only a few times. V is TRBV5-1 and J is TRBJ1-1; D not certain. Per germline, CDR1 SGHRS and CDR2 YFSETQ. V lost 0 bases and J 5 bases, leaving 14 bases between the germline ends. The CDR3 has 15 amino acids. In nucleotides, the CDR3 is TGCGCCAGCAGCTTGGAGGTGACAAAAGGGACTGAAGCTTTCTTT. Protein product: CASSLEVTKGTEAFF.

This clonotype appeared a few times. The rearrangement uses TRBV10-3 and TRBJ1-1; 7 bases align to TRBD1. V shed 8 bases and J 4 bases; nucleotides not matched to a gene: 13. Germline assignment: CDR1 ENHRY and CDR2 SYGVKD. The CDR3 extends over 15 amino acids. CDR3 region: CAIRGEQGYGTEAFF. In nucleotides, the CDR3 is TGTGCCATCCGCGGTGAACAGGGGTACGGCACTGAAGCTTTCTTT.

In its sample, this clonotype was seen many times. The V and J genes are TRBV7-2 and TRBJ1-6; 9 nucleotides agree with TRBD1. Germline V lookup: CDR1 SGHTA, CDR2 FQGNSA. The V segment lost 6 bases and the J segment 5 bases; nucleotides outside the gene matches: 5. The CDR3 extends over 15 amino acids. In nucleotides, the CDR3 is TGTGCCAGCAGAGCCGGGACAGGGAATAATTCACCCCTCCACTTT. Translation gives CASRAGTGNNSPLHF.

V and J are TRBV10-3 and TRBJ2-3; D gene ambiguous. With 6 bases removed from V and 1 base from J, the gap between germline ends came to 11 bases. The CDR3 spans 14 residues. Per the germline V gene, CDR1 is ENHRY and CDR2 is SYGVKD. Written as DNA, the CDR3 is TGTGCCATCAGAGACTTCCCGGGCACAGATACGCAGTATTTT. Protein product: CAIRDFPGTDTQYF.

In this sample, this clonotype turned up a few times. A read error may be the cause here, since a much bigger clone is one base away. This sequence joins TRBV11-2 and TRBJ1-2; possibly TRBD1 for D (5 bases). The germline gives CDR1 SGHAT, CDR2 FQNNGV. The length of the CDR3 is 14 residues. CDR3 protein: CAGSTRTSNYGYTF. CDR3 nucleotides: TGTGCCGGCAGCACCCGGACATCTAACTATGGCTACACCTTC.

The chain has TRBV4-1 and TRBJ2-1; 11 bases are shared with TRBD2. Germline V gene data show CDR1 as MGHRA and CDR2 as YSYEKL. The CDR3 runs to 17 residues. V shed 0 bases and J 7 bases; nucleotides not matched to a gene: 8. The DNA of the CDR3 is TGCGCCAGCAGCCAAGAGGAAACTAGCGGGAGTGTAAATGAGCAGTTCTTC. Translation: CASSQEETSGSVNEQFF.

This clonotype was found a few times. V gene TRBV28 combines with J gene TRBJ2-3; D might be TRBD2 (6 bases). This CDR3 contains 17 residues. In germline, CDR1 is MDHEN, CDR2 SYDVKM. Trimming pared 2 bases from V and 0 bases from J, leaving 15 bases between. Written as DNA, the CDR3 is TGTGCCAGCAGTTTAGATCTAGCGCGCTCTAGCACAGATACGCAGTATTTT. Its protein is CASSLDLARSSTDTQYF. Variable domain in full (rest from reference TRBV28 and TRBJ2-3): DVKVTQSSRYLVKRTGEKVFLECVQDMDHENMFWYRQDPGLGLRLIYFSYDVKMKEKGDIPEGYSVSREKKERFSLILESASTNQTSMYLCASSLDLARSSTDTQYFGPGTRLTVL.

This clonotype was observed once. The chain recombines TRBV5-6 with TRBJ1-1; maybe TRBD1 (5 bases). Germline loops: CDR1 SGHDT, CDR2 YYEEEE. CDR3 length: 17 amino acids. The germline V and J ends were trimmed by 3 bases and 0 bases, with 18 bases remaining between them. The CDR3 DNA follows: TGTGCCAGCAGCTCTTGGCGGGGCGGAGCGATGAACACTGAAGCTTTCTTT. Encoded protein: CASSSWRGGAMNTEAFF.

This chain uses TRBV6-1 with TRBJ2-1; TRBD1 matches at 8 bases. CDR3 length equals 14 residues. In germline, CDR1 is MNHNS, CDR2 SASEGT. The V and J ends lost 7 bases and 8 bases, in that order; junction bases with no gene match: 10. In DNA form, the CDR3 reads TGTGCCAGCAACGGACAGGGAGTCCGCGATGAGCAGTTCTTC. Translated: CASNGQGVRDEQFF.

This clonotype was detected many times. The chain recombines TRBV6-1 with TRBJ2-5, with a tentative D call TRBD1 (6 bases). Between the trimmed V and J ends, which lost 6 bases and 7 bases, there was a span of 15 bases. The CDR3 loop spans 13 amino acids. The germline V gene encodes CDR1 MNHNS and CDR2 SASEGT. The DNA of the CDR3 is TGTGCCAGCAGGATGGACAGTAGGTGGACCCAGTACTTC. It specifies CASRMDSRWTQYF.

This clonotype was detected ten times or more. The chain has TRBV2 and TRBJ1-6, with D perhaps matching TRBD1 (5 bases). V dropped 6 bases and J dropped 10 bases, with 22 bases sitting between them. Germline lookup yields CDR1 SNHLY and CDR2 FYNNEI. CDR3 length equals 16 residues. CDR3 nucleotide sequence: TGTGCCAGCAGCGCTTACGACAGATCCCTCCACTCACCCCTCCACTTT. Translating it yields CASSAYDRSLHSPLHF.

A few counts support this clonotype. The chain joins TRBV20-1 to TRBJ1-1, with D perhaps matching TRBD1 (5 bases). Germline lookup yields CDR1 DFQATT and CDR2 SNEGSKA (reference sequence). Trimming took 3 bases from V and 6 from J, leaving 20 bases between them. The CDR3 has 15 residues. The CDR3 region has the DNA TGCAGTGCTAGGACGTCCGGCGGGACGGACCCTGAAGCTTTCTTT. It specifies CSARTSGGTDPEAFF.

This clonotype was observed many times. The chain links TRBV28 to TRBJ2-3; D is undetermined. The CDR3 consists of 16 residues. CDR1 is MDHEN, CDR2 SYDVKM, per germline. The ends were cut back, 6 bases at V and 3 bases at J, with 19 bases in the middle. The CDR3 region is CASSLGGARLTDTQYF. The CDR3 DNA reads as TGTGCCAGCAGCCTCGGTGGCGCAAGGCTTACAGATACGCAGTATTTT.

This clonotype was seen a single time. A much bigger clone sits one base away, suggesting this may be a read error. This chain links TRBV2 with TRBJ2-7, with 10 bases lining up with TRBD1. Per the germline V gene, CDR1 is SNHLY and CDR2 is FYNNEI. V lost 6 bases, J lost 4 bases, and 3 bases stayed unmatched. The CDR3 loop spans 13 amino acids. CDR3 loop: CASRDRGFYEQYF. CDR3 coding DNA: TGTGCCAGCAGGGACAGGGGGTTTTACGAGCAGTACTTC.

The rearrangement links TRBV6-1 to TRBJ2-7; tentative D call: TRBD2 (6 bases). Trimming removed 8 bases at V and 5 bases at J, with 22 bases between. This CDR3 has 15 amino acids. CDR1 is MNHNS, CDR2 SASEGT, per germline. The CDR3 loop is CASGNRDSSFHEQYF. The CDR3 nucleotides read TGTGCCAGCGGCAACCGGGACTCCAGTTTCCACGAGCAGTACTTC.

A note on this clonotype: One junction end disagrees with the germline gene, perhaps due to a read error. The CDR3 DNA is TGTGCCAGCAGCGTAGGACTTTCGAACACCGGGGAGCCGTTTTTT. It encodes CASSVGLSNTGEPFF. The chain carries TRBV7-8 and TRBJ2-2, with D maybe TRBD2 (5 bases). Germline V gene sequence: CDR1 SGHVS, CDR2 FQNEAQ. The CDR3 is 15 residues long.

This clonotype showed up many times. The chain has TRBV5-5 and TRBJ2-2; D possibly corresponds to TRBD1 (6 bases). Trimming left V 4 bases short and J 1 base short, with 11 bases between. CDR1 SGHKS and CDR2 YYEKEE come from the germline V gene (reference sequence). This CDR3 contains 15 residues. The CDR3, as DNA: TGTGCCAGCAGCGCACAGGGTGGGAACACCGGGGAGCTGTTTTTT. This gives the protein CASSAQGGNTGELFF.

Ten or more counts support this clonotype. The J gene is TRBJ2-7, the V gene TRBV7-2; 8 nucleotides line up with TRBD2. The germline V gene has CDR1 SGHTA and CDR2 FQGNSA. J lost 2 bases, V lost 7 bases, and 7 bases had no gene match. This CDR3 has 14 residues. As DNA, the CDR3 is TGTGCCAGCACCAACGTAGCGGGAACCTACGAGCAGTACTTC. Its translation: CASTNVAGTYEQYF.

This clonotype was detected ten times or more. V gene TRBV6-5 combines with J gene TRBJ1-1, with D perhaps matching TRBD1 (6 bases). The germline CDR1 and CDR2 sequences are MNHEY and SVGAGI. V lost 0 bases and J 5 bases, leaving 13 bases between the germline ends. The CDR3 consists of 15 residues. CDR3 in amino acids: CASSYSSGARTEAFF. Here the CDR3 DNA reads TGTGCCAGCAGTTACTCGTCAGGGGCAAGGACTGAAGCTTTCTTT.

In this sample, this clonotype turned up a few times. CDR3 residues: CATSRDGWTSGIMGQFF. The CDR3 DNA sequence: TGTGCCACCAGCAGAGATGGCTGGACTAGCGGGATTATGGGTCAGTTCTTC. The gene calls are TRBV15 and TRBJ2-1, with 12 bases that match TRBD2. The J segment lost 13 bases and the V segment lost 0 bases, leaving 13 bases of the junction unmatched. CDR3 length: 17 residues. CDR1 LNHNV and CDR2 YYDKDF come from the germline V gene (reference sequence).

Many counts were recorded for this clonotype. V and J are TRBV28 and TRBJ2-3, with a tentative D call TRBD2 (5 bases). This CDR3 has 14 residues. Trimming took off 6 bases at V and 4 bases at J, with 14 bases between the two ends. Germline V gene sequence: CDR1 MDHEN, CDR2 SYDVKM. The CDR3 DNA sequence: TGTGCCAGCAGCAAACCCACTAGGGCAGATACGCAGTATTTT. Translation gives CASSKPTRADTQYF.

This chain uses TRBV4-3 with TRBJ2-1; TRBD2 aligns across 9 bases. Germline V gene data show CDR1 as LGHNA and CDR2 as YSLEER. Losses at the gene ends were 0 bases for V and 6 bases for J; bases not matched to a gene: 6. CDR3 size: 16 residues. CDR3 region: CASSQDRSGSLNEQFF. In DNA, the CDR3 is TGCGCCAGCAGCCAAGACCGTAGCGGGAGTCTCAATGAGCAGTTCTTC.

Notes on this clonotype: A much larger clone lies a single base off, so this may be a read error. The V and J genes are TRBV20-1 and TRBJ1-1; D gene ambiguous. There are 12 residues in the CDR3. CDR1 and CDR2 (germline): DFQATT, SNEGSKA (reference sequence). V was pared by 3 bases and J by 4 bases, with 9 bases between. The CDR3 here is CSARSGPTEAFF. The CDR3 nucleotides are TGCAGTGCTAGGAGTGGGCCCACTGAAGCTTTCTTT.